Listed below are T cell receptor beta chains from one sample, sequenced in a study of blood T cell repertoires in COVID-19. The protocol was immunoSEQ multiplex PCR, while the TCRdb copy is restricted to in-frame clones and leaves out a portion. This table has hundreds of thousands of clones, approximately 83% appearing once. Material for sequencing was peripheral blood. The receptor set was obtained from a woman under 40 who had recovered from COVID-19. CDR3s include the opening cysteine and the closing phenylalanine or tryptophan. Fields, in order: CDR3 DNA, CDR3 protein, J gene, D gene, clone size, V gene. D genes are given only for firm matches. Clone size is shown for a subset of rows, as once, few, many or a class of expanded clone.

CDR3nt: TGTGCCAGCAGACCAACCGGGGACAGCCACAATGAGCAGTTCTTC; CDR3aa: CASRPTGDSHNEQFF; j_gene: TRBJ2-1; d_gene: TRBD1; abundance: once; v_gene: TRBV5-4
CDR3nt: TGTGCCACCAGCAGAGTGCGTAATTCACCCCTCCACTTT; CDR3aa: CATSRVRNSPLHF; j_gene: TRBJ1-6; d_gene: .; abundance: .; v_gene: TRBV15
CDR3nt: TGTGCCAGCAGCGTAGGGGGGGTTGCTTATGAAAAACTGTTTTTT; CDR3aa: CASSVGGVAYEKLFF; j_gene: TRBJ1-4; d_gene: .; abundance: .; v_gene: TRBV9
CDR3nt: TGTGCCAGCAGGGAAAGACAGGGGGGAAACTATGGCTACACCTTC; CDR3aa: CASRERQGGNYGYTF; j_gene: TRBJ1-2; d_gene: TRBD1; abundance: .; v_gene: TRBV2
CDR3nt: TGTGCCAGCAGCCAGGGGTTTGCAACTAATGAAAAACTGTTTTTT; CDR3aa: CASSQGFATNEKLFF; j_gene: TRBJ1-4; d_gene: .; abundance: .; v_gene: TRBV28
CDR3nt: TGTGCCAGTAGTGTGCCGGGACAGGGGTCCTACGAGCAGTACTTC; CDR3aa: CASSVPGQGSYEQYF; j_gene: TRBJ2-7; d_gene: TRBD1; abundance: .; v_gene: TRBV19
CDR3nt: TGTGCCAGCAGGGACAGTTCCTACGAGCAGTACTTC; CDR3aa: CASRDSSYEQYF; j_gene: TRBJ2-7; d_gene: .; abundance: .; v_gene: TRBV6-5
CDR3nt: TGTGCCAGCTCACCACAGGGGAATCAGCCCCAGCATTTT; CDR3aa: CASSPQGNQPQHF; j_gene: TRBJ1-5; d_gene: .; abundance: .; v_gene: TRBV18
CDR3nt: TGTGCCAGCTCACCAGGGACTTTATACGAGCAGTACTTC; CDR3aa: CASSPGTLYEQYF; j_gene: TRBJ2-7; d_gene: .; abundance: .; v_gene: TRBV18
CDR3nt: TGTGCCAGCAGCCGGACAGGGGAGAATGAAAAACTGTTTTTT; CDR3aa: CASSRTGENEKLFF; j_gene: TRBJ1-4; d_gene: TRBD1; abundance: .; v_gene: TRBV5-6
CDR3nt: TGTGCCAGCAGCTCGCAGGCCGGGCGGACACGGGATGAGCAGTTCTTC; CDR3aa: CASSSQAGRTRDEQFF; j_gene: TRBJ2-1; d_gene: .; abundance: once; v_gene: TRBV11-2
CDR3nt: TGTGCCAGCAGTGACCAGGCCTCCGGAGGGGATTCACCCCTCCACTTT; CDR3aa: CASSDQASGGDSPLHF; j_gene: TRBJ1-6; d_gene: .; abundance: .; v_gene: TRBV2
CDR3nt: TGCGCCAGAAGCGGACCTAGCGGGAGGATCTCCTACGAGCAGTACTTC; CDR3aa: CARSGPSGRISYEQYF; j_gene: TRBJ2-7; d_gene: TRBD2; abundance: .; v_gene: TRBV5-1
CDR3nt: TGTGCCAGCAGCTGGGACAGAGATACGCAGTATTTT; CDR3aa: CASSWDRDTQYF; j_gene: TRBJ2-3; d_gene: TRBD1; abundance: few; v_gene: TRBV5-6
CDR3nt: TGCGCCAGCAGCGCGGGACAGGAAGAGACCCAGTACTTC; CDR3aa: CASSAGQEETQYF; j_gene: TRBJ2-5; d_gene: TRBD1; abundance: .; v_gene: TRBV5-1
CDR3nt: TGTGCCAGCAGTGAAGCGAGTGATTTCTCCTACAATGAGCAGTTCTTC; CDR3aa: CASSEASDFSYNEQFF; j_gene: TRBJ2-1; d_gene: .; abundance: .; v_gene: TRBV2
CDR3nt: TGTGCCAGCAGCCAACCTTCCGGGGGGGCAGATACGCAGTATTTT; CDR3aa: CASSQPSGGADTQYF; j_gene: TRBJ2-3; d_gene: TRBD2; abundance: .; v_gene: TRBV3-1/TRBV3-2
CDR3nt: TGTGCCAGCACCCTCCGGGGTGGGGAGACCCAGTACTTC; CDR3aa: CASTLRGGETQYF; j_gene: TRBJ2-5; d_gene: .; abundance: .; v_gene: TRBV5-4
CDR3nt: TGTGCCAGCAGCTTACCGGGGACAGGGGGCTACGAGCAGTACTTC; CDR3aa: CASSLPGTGGYEQYF; j_gene: TRBJ2-7; d_gene: TRBD1; abundance: .; v_gene: TRBV11-2
CDR3nt: TGTGCCAGCAGTGAAGCGCCAGGGGCTGGAAACACCATATATTTT; CDR3aa: CASSEAPGAGNTIYF; j_gene: TRBJ1-3; d_gene: .; abundance: .; v_gene: TRBV6-1